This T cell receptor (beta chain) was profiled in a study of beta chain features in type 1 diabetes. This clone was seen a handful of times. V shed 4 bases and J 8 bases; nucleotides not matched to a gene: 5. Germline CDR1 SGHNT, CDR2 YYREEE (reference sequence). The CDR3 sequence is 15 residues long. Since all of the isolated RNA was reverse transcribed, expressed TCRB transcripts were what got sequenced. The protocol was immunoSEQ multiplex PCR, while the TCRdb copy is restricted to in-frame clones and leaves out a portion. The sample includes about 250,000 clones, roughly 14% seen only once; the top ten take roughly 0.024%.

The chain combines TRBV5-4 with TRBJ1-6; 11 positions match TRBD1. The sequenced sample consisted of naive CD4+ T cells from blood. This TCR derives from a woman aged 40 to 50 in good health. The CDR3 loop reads CASSRDRGKDSPLHF. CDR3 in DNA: TGTGCCAGCAGCCGGGACAGGGGGAAGGATTCACCCCTCCACTTT.